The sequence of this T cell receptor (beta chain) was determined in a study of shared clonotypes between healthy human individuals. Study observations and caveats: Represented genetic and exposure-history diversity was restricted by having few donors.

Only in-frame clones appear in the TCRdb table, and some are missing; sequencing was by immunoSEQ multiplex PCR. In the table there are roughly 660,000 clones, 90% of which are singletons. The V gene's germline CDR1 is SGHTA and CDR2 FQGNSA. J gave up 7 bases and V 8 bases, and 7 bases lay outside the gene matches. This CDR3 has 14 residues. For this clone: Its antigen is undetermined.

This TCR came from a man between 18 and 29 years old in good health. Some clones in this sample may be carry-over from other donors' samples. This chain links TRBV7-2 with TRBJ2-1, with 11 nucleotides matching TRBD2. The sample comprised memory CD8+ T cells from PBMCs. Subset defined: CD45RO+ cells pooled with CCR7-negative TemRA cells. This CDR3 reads CASGISGRANEQFF. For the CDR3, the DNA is TGTGCCAGCGGCATTAGCGGGAGGGCGAATGAGCAGTTCTTC. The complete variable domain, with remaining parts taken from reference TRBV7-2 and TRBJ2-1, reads GAGVSQSPSNKVTEKGKDVELRCDPISGHTALYWYRQSLGQGLEFLIYFQGNSAPDKSGLPSDRFSAERTGGSVSTLTIQRTQQEDSAVYLCASGISGRANEQFFGPGTRLTVL.